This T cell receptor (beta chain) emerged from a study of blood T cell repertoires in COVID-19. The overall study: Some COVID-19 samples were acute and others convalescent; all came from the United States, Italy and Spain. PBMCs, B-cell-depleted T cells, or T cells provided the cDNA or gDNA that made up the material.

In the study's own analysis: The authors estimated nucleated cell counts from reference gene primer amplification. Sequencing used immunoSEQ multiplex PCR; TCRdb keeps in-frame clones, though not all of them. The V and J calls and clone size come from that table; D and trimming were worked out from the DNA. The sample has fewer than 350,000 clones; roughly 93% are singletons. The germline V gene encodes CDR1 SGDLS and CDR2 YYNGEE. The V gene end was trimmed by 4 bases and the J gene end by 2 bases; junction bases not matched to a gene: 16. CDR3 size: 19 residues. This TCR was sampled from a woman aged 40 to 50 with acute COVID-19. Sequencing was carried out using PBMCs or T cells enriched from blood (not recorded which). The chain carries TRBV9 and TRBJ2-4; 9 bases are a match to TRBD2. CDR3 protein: CASSPEGGGALGSKNIQYF. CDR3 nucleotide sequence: TGTGCCAGCAGCCCAGAGGGCGGGGGGGCCTTGGGATCCAAAAACATTCAGTACTTC.